Detailed here is one TCR beta chain. CDR1 and CDR2 from the germline V gene are SGHTA and FQGNSA. The CDR3 consists of 15 residues. Trimming shortened V by 3 bases and J by 7 bases, and 13 bases separated the two germline ends. Profiled with immunoSEQ multiplex PCR; TCRdb holds only in-frame clones, not every one. The data hold roughly 250,000 clones, with around 85% observed a single time. This sample was taken from a study of blood T cell repertoires in COVID-19. Seattle patient enrollment occurred during active infection, with longitudinal follow-up thereafter. This TCR was recovered from a human donor with COVID-19, enrolled during active disease. The donor label of this sample is uncertain. The chain recombines TRBV7-2 with TRBJ1-6, with D tentatively TRBD1 (6 bases). The sample comprised peripheral blood. The CDR3 DNA follows: TGTGCCAGCAGCTTTATTCAGGGGTCAAATTCACCCCTCCACTTT. It codes for CASSFIQGSNSPLHF.